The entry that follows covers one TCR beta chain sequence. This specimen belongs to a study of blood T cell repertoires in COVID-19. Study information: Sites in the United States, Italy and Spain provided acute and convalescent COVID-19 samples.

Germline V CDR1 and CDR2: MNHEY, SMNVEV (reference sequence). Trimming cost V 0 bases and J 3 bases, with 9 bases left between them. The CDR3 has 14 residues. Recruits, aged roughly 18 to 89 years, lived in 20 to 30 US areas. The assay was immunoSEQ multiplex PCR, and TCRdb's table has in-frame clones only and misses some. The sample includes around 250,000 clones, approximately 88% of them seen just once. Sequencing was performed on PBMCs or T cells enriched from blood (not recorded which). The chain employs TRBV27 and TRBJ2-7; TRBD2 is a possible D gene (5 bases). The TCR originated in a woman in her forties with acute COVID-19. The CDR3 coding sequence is TGTGCCAGCAGTTTATCGGGAGATCTCTACGAGCAGTACTTC. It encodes CASSLSGDLYEQYF.